The 13 T cell receptor beta chains given below trace back to one sample, sequenced in a study of OX40 agonist ivuxolimab in advanced cancers. The method was immunoSEQ multiplex PCR; TCRdb's version includes in-frame clones alone and lacks a portion of them. Here the sample spans approximately 71,000 clones, over 90% being singletons. The starting material was CD4+ or CD8+ T cells sorted from blood, obtained in a trial of the OX40 agonist ivuxolimab. The receptor set was obtained from an adult with an advanced solid tumor such as melanoma, head and neck, liver or kidney cancer.

The chain couples TRBV6-5 to TRBJ1-5; no clear D. CDR3 size: 14 residues. Germline values: CDR1 MNHEY, CDR2 SVGAGI. Trimming took 2 bases from V and 3 from J, leaving 8 bases between them. The CDR3 spells CASSYARVNQPQHF. Here the CDR3 DNA reads TGTGCCAGCAGTTACGCCCGCGTCAATCAGCCCCAGCATTTT.

The rearrangement links TRBV7-6 to TRBJ2-7; 15 bases align to TRBD2. The CDR3 has 16 residues. V lost 3 bases to trimming and J lost 1 base; unmatched junction nucleotides: 1. Germline V gene sequence: CDR1 SGHVS, CDR2 FNYEAQ. This CDR3 reads CASSFGLAGGSYEQYF. CDR3 nucleotides: TGTGCCAGCAGCTTTGGACTAGCGGGAGGGTCCTACGAGCAGTACTTC.

This clone has only one observation. Other DNA variants within this sample encode the same CDR3. The chain combines TRBV6-5 with TRBJ2-7; weak D call: TRBD2 (5 bases). Trimming shortened V by 2 bases and J by 2 bases, and 7 bases separated the two germline ends. The CDR3 length is 13 residues. Germline CDR1 and CDR2: MNHEY and SVGAGI. In DNA, the CDR3 is TGTGCCAGCAGTTACGGAGGAACCTACGAGCAGTACTTC. Its translation: CASSYGGTYEQYF.

This clone was found once. The chain couples TRBV6-5 to TRBJ1-5; no firm D call. The germline V gene has CDR1 MNHEY and CDR2 SVGAGI. CDR3 length: 13 amino acids. Trimming cost V 6 bases and J 11 bases, with 17 bases left between them. The CDR3 coding sequence is TGTGCCAGCAGCCCCTCACCCGTTGTAGCCCAGCATTTT. The encoded protein is CASSPSPVVAQHF.

The V and J genes are TRBV5-1 and TRBJ2-2; 8 nucleotides agree with TRBD1. This CDR3 is 14 amino acids long. Germline CDR1 is SGHRS and CDR2 is YFSETQ. Losses at the gene ends were 4 bases for V and 6 bases for J; bases not matched to a gene: 5. Written as DNA, the CDR3 is TGCGCCAGCAGCCTGACAGGGGTTGCCGGGGAGCTGTTTTTT. Its protein product is CASSLTGVAGELFF.

This chain joins TRBV9 and TRBJ1-5, with a possible D match to TRBD1 (5 bases). Trimming removed 4 bases at V and 8 bases at J, with 19 bases between. The germline CDR1 and CDR2 sequences are SGDLS and YYNGEE. This CDR3 contains 15 residues. CDR3 loop: CASSPHGAPGEPQHF. CDR3 in DNA: TGTGCCAGCAGCCCACACGGGGCCCCTGGGGAGCCCCAGCATTTT.

Here the CDR3 DNA reads TGTGCCAGCAGCTTAGAGGCAGGATCTTCTTTAATGAACACTGAAGCTTTCTTT. It translates to CASSLEAGSSLMNTEAFF. The chain couples TRBV7-8 to TRBJ1-1; unclear D gene. This CDR3 spans 18 amino acids. Germline CDR1 and CDR2: SGHVS and FQNEAQ. V shed 1 base and J shed 0 bases, with 18 bases lying between them.

V is TRBV5-4 and J is TRBJ2-3; tentative D call: TRBD2 (5 bases). The CDR3 contains 15 residues. The V gene lost 1 base and the J gene lost 1 base, with 10 bases spanning the gap. Germline-derived CDR1 and CDR2 are SGHNT and YYREEE (reference sequence). The CDR3 sequence: CASSLKSGGTDTQYF. The CDR3 coding sequence is TGTGCCAGCAGCTTGAAATCCGGGGGCACAGATACGCAGTATTTT.

In this sample, this clone turned up a few times. The V gene is TRBV4-1, the J gene TRBJ2-7; 10 nucleotides line up with TRBD2. CDR1 MGHRA and CDR2 YSYEKL come from the germline V gene. V gave up 3 bases and J gave up 3 bases; unmatched junction bases: 5. CDR3 length equals 15 residues. The CDR3 sequence is CASSQILAGDYEQYF. The CDR3 bases are TGCGCCAGCAGCCAGATTCTAGCGGGAGACTACGAGCAGTACTTC.

The rearrangement joins TRBV23-1 to TRBJ1-3; 8 bases are a match to TRBD1. TRBV23-1 is sorted into the ORF group, with uncertain function. The CDR3 has 13 amino acids. After removal of 6 bases from V and 8 bases from J, the junction contained 6 bases not matched to a gene. CDR3 sequence: CASRPTGEYTIYF. As DNA, the CDR3 is TGCGCCAGCAGGCCGACAGGGGAGTACACCATATATTTT.

The rearrangement joins TRBV27 to TRBJ2-7; D may be TRBD1 (6 bases). Looked up from germline, CDR1 is MNHEY and CDR2 is SMNVEV (reference sequence). With 1 base removed from V and 1 base from J, the gap between germline ends came to 8 bases. This CDR3 has 14 residues. CDR3 in DNA: TGTGCCAGCAGTTTATATGGACAGTCCTACGAGCAGTACTTC. It yields the protein CASSLYGQSYEQYF.

This clone was found once. V gene TRBV5-5 combines with J gene TRBJ1-2, with D possibly TRBD1 on 6 matching bases. V was pared by 0 bases and J by 4 bases, with 10 bases between. CDR3 length: 14 amino acids. In germline, CDR1 is SGHKS, CDR2 YYEKEE (reference sequence). The DNA of the CDR3 is TGTGCCAGCAGCTTGGACAGGGAAGGCTATGGCTACACCTTC. It codes for CASSLDREGYGYTF.

The chain joins TRBV6-5 to TRBJ2-1, with D possibly being TRBD2 (6 bases). The CDR3 is 13 residues long. Germline V gene data show CDR1 as MNHEY and CDR2 as SVGAGI. The germline V and J ends were trimmed by 3 bases and 6 bases, with 9 bases remaining between them. CDR3 DNA sequence: TGTGCCAGCAGTTATTTCGGGGGCAATGAGCAGTTCTTC. Its translation: CASSYFGGNEQFF.